Sequencing of this T cell receptor beta chain was carried out in a study of brain T cells in children with intractable seizures. Time point meaning: blood from clinic visit 5 months post-surgery; TSC patient then seizure free. Sequencing was limited to surgery cases with top T cell transcript signatures in brain tissue. V lost 0 bases to trimming and J lost 8 bases, with 12 bases between them. CDR1 and CDR2 from the germline V gene are SGHRS and YFSETQ. This CDR3 spans 14 amino acids. TCRdb's copy holds only in-frame clones and misses some; the assay was immunoSEQ multiplex PCR. The sample holds 300,000 to 400,000 clones; 93% are singletons and the top ten take under 7%.

The sequences come from peripheral blood, collected roughly 5 months after surgery. The receptor was isolated from a boy under two years old with tuberous sclerosis and intractable seizures. The rearrangement joins TRBV5-1 to TRBJ1-3; no firm D call. The CDR3 nucleotides read TGCGCCAGCAGCTTGGACAGCCCAAAAGACACCATATATTTT. Protein sequence: CASSLDSPKDTIYF.